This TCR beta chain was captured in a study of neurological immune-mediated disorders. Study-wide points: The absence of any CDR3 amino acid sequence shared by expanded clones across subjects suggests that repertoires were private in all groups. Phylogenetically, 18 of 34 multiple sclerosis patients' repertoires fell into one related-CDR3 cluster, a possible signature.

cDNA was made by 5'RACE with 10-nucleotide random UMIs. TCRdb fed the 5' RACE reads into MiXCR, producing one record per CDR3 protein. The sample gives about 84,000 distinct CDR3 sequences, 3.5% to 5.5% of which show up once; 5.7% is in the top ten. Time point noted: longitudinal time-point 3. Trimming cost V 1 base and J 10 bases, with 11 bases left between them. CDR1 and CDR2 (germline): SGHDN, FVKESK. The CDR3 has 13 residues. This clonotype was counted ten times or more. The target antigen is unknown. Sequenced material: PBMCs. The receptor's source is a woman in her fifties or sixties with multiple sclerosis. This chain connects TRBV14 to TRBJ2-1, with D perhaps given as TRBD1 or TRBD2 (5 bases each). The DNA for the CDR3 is TGTGCCAGCAGCCAAGTTCTGAGGGGCGAGCAGTTCTTC. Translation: CASSQVLRGEQFF.